The 6 T cell receptor beta chains below were found in one sample sequenced in a study of T cells in Graves' hyperthyroidism and ophthalmopathy. Template material for amplifying TCR beta CDR3 regions consisted of RNA transcripts. The HTBI primer set was used in a first-round RT-PCR of the TCR CDR3. TCRdb used MiXCR to reprocess the multiplex PCR reads, holding one entry per CDR3 protein. Found here are 280,000 or so distinct CDR3 sequences, 13% to 15% of them singletons; the top ten hold about 33%. The sample was blood. The receptors shown here come from a woman aged 45-60 years with Graves' hyperthyroidism that later progressed to Graves' ophthalmopathy.

This clonotype showed up many times. The chain carries TRBV28 and TRBJ2-7; 7 nucleotides align to TRBD1. The CDR3 extends over 15 amino acids. The V segment lost 4 bases and the J segment 6 bases; nucleotides outside the gene matches: 12. Germline V gives CDR1 MDHEN, CDR2 SYDVKM. As DNA, the CDR3 is TGTGCCAGCAGTTCCGTTAGACAGGGCTCGTCCGAGCAGTACTTC. Protein: CASSSVRQGSSEQYF.

The V call is TRBV27, the J call TRBJ2-2; 9 bases are shared with TRBD1. Unmatched junction bases numbered 9, after V lost 5 bases and J lost 5 bases. The germline gives CDR1 MNHEY, CDR2 SMNVEV (reference sequence). CDR3 length equals 16 residues. For the CDR3, the DNA is TGTGCCAGCAGTCGGAACCGGGACAGGGAGACCGGGGAGCTGTTTTTT. Its protein product is CASSRNRDRETGELFF.

Turning to this clonotype: This may stem from a read error, because a much larger clone lies one nucleotide away. The V call is TRBV30, the J call TRBJ1-1; D not resolved. From germline, CDR1 is GTSNPN and CDR2 SVGIG (reference sequence). CDR3 length: 13 amino acids. For the CDR3, the DNA is TGTGCCTGGAGTGTAACTCCGAACACTGAAGCTTCCTTT. It is translated as CAWSVTPNTEASF.

For this clonotype: This may be a read error, as it is one base from a much larger clone. This rearrangement joins TRBV15 to TRBJ2-7; 7 bases are shared with TRBD1. From germline, CDR1 is LNHNV and CDR2 YYDKDF (reference sequence). This CDR3 has 14 residues. Here the CDR3 reads CTTSRAGTAYEQYF. For the CDR3, the DNA is TGTACCACCAGCAGAGCCGGGACAGCCTACGAGCAGTACTTC.

This clonotype has ten or more counts. DNA of the CDR3: TGCGCCAGCAGCTTGCAGGGGTACAATGAGCAGTTCTTC. This translates into CASSLQGYNEQFF. The chain joins TRBV5-1 to TRBJ2-1; tentative D call: TRBD1 (6 bases). Trimming pared 1 base from V and 4 bases from J, leaving 6 bases between. Germline V gene lookup returns CDR1 SGHRS and CDR2 YFSETQ. The length of the CDR3 is 13 residues.

This clonotype was detected ten times or more. The V call is TRBV3-1, the J call TRBJ2-1, with 7 nucleotides matching TRBD2. The germline gives CDR1 LGHDT, CDR2 YNNKEL (reference sequence). CDR3 size: 14 residues. V shed 3 bases, J shed 7 bases, and the junction held 6 bases outside the gene matches. CDR3 loop: CASSHREARNEQFF. CDR3 sequence (DNA): TGTGCCAGCAGCCACCGGGAGGCTCGGAATGAGCAGTTCTTC.